This T cell receptor (beta chain) was sequenced for a study of T cells after yellow fever vaccination. Across the study: Low-cell-number fractions were prepared with SMART-Seq v4 Ultra Low Input.

Ten or more counts support this clonotype. Researchers made TCR cDNA using 5'RACE template switching, and this step added a universal primer site and UMIs. TCRdb redid the calling of the 5' RACE reads with MiXCR, one entry per CDR3 protein. The sample has 50,000 or so distinct CDR3 sequences, roughly 7.4% seen once. Germline V gene lookup returns CDR1 DFQATT and CDR2 SNEGSKA (reference sequence). J was trimmed by 6 bases and V by 5 bases; bases with no gene match: 9. The CDR3 totals 14 residues. This clonotype originated in a man younger than 35 who received the YFV17D yellow fever vaccine. This material consisted of CD8+ T cells sorted from PBMCs, taken roughly 15 days after the first yellow fever vaccination. The chain employs TRBV20-1 and TRBJ2-1, with 8 nucleotides matching TRBD2. CDR3 sequence reads: CSAPRGGGLNEQFF. The CDR3 DNA reads as TGCAGTGCTCCCCGGGGGGGGGGCCTCAATGAGCAGTTCTTC.